This T cell receptor (beta chain) was identified during a study of beta chain features in type 1 diabetes. Study conclusions and caveats: The naive, central memory and Treg TCRB repertoires of patients appeared to be more similar to one another than those of healthy donors. Type 1 diabetes patients had TCRB CDR3s that were shorter (moderately but significantly so) in all four CD4+ subsets. PCR might preferentially amplify shorter templates, equally in patients and controls.

About this clone itself: Its specificity is not known.

Once sorted, every population was more than 98% pure. V gave up 4 bases and J gave up 7 bases, with 18 bases separating them. Germline CDR1 and CDR2: SGHAT and FQNNGV. The CDR3 has 15 amino acids. Expressed TCRB transcripts were sequenced, since all the RNA that had been isolated was reverse transcribed. Regulatory, naive and central memory T cell samples averaged around 3.5 million reads. Here immunoSEQ multiplex PCR was the method, and the copy in TCRdb shows in-frame clones only, minus some. The sample holds 300,000 to 400,000 clones, 8% to 10% seen once. This receptor was obtained from a man between 25 and 39 years old with type 1 diabetes. Sequenced: central memory CD4+ T cells from blood. The chain links TRBV11-2 to TRBJ2-3, with D possibly TRBD1 on 6 matching bases. As DNA, the CDR3 is TGTGCCAGCAGCTCGCAACAGGGATCTCGAAATACGCAGTATTTT. Translated: CASSSQQGSRNTQYF.